The 9 T cell receptor beta chains in this list originate from one sample, sequenced in a study of shared clonotypes between healthy human individuals. The repertoire was sequenced with immunoSEQ multiplex PCR; TCRdb's copy has only in-frame clones and lacks some. Among about 1 million clones, 65% to 75% were seen once, and the ten largest hold around 1.4%. The sequenced material came from memory CD4+ T cells sorted from blood. The subset is: CD45RA-negative fraction. These receptors were taken from a young man in good health.

The chain employs TRBV4-1 and TRBJ2-1; D not certain. The V gene lost 3 bases and the J gene lost 7 bases, with 16 bases spanning the gap. The V gene's germline CDR1 is MGHRA and CDR2 YSYEKL. The CDR3 loop spans 15 amino acids. CDR3 in amino acids: CASSQTGRLPNEQFF. Written as DNA, the CDR3 is TGCGCCAGCAGCCAGACCGGGCGACTCCCAAATGAGCAGTTCTTC.

The chain's CDR3 is CATRRGVGELFF. CDR3 coding DNA: TGTGCCACAAGAAGGGGTGTCGGGGAGCTGTTTTTT. The chain employs TRBV5-6 and TRBJ2-2; possible D gene TRBD1, 5 bases. Trimming pared 9 bases from V and 7 bases from J, leaving 13 bases between. There are 12 residues in the CDR3. Germline CDR1 and CDR2: SGHDT and YYEEEE.

The chain employs TRBV5-6 and TRBJ1-6; no reliable D call. From germline, CDR1 is SGHDT and CDR2 YYEEEE. V was clipped by 4 bases and J by 4 bases, with 3 bases between them. The CDR3 length is 12 residues. The CDR3 spells CASSQYNSPLHF. The CDR3 nucleotides read TGTGCCAGCAGCCAATATAATTCACCCCTCCACTTT. The full variable domain, in which reference TRBV5-6 and TRBJ1-6 provide the parts outside the CDR3, is DAGVTQSPTHLIKTRGQQVTLRCSPKSGHDTVSWYQQALGQGPQFIFQYYEEEERQRGNFPDRFSGHQFPNYSSELNVNALLLGDSALYLCASSQYNSPLHFGNGTRLTVT.

A single count supports this clone. This chain links TRBV19 with TRBJ1-2, with 7 bases that match TRBD1. This CDR3 contains 16 residues. Germline V gives CDR1 LNHDA, CDR2 SQIVND (reference sequence). V was clipped by 3 bases and J by 1 base; unmatched bases: 8. For the CDR3, the DNA is TGTGCCAGTAGTATTGAGTGGGACAGCCTTAACTATGGCTACACCTTC. It specifies CASSIEWDSLNYGYTF.

The V and J genes are TRBV11-2 and TRBJ2-5, with D hard to call. Judging by the DNA end, TRBJ2-7 fits better; the J call may be wrong. Germline V gives CDR1 SGHAT, CDR2 FQNNGV. The CDR3 covers 13 residues. The CDR3: CASSSLHSYEQYF. CDR3 coding DNA: TGTGCCAGCAGCTCACTCCATTCCTACGAGCAGTACTTC.

Turning to this clone: Other DNA sequences within the sample encode an identical CDR3. V usage is TRBV11-2 and J usage is TRBJ2-2; no firm D call. CDR1 and CDR2 (germline): SGHAT, FQNNGV. Trimming left V 1 base short and J 5 bases short, with 5 bases between. CDR3 length equals 13 residues. CDR3 sequence reads: CASSLAGTGELFF. DNA for the CDR3: TGTGCCAGCAGCTTAGCCGGGACCGGGGAGCTGTTTTTT.

The V and J genes are TRBV6-8 and TRBJ1-6; possibly TRBD1 for D (6 bases). The V gene's germline CDR1 is MNHGY and CDR2 SAAAGT. There are 15 residues in the CDR3. Trimming pared 6 bases from V and 5 bases from J, leaving 14 bases between. The CDR3, as DNA: TGTGCCAGCAGCCCCCCGGGGGGCCATAATTCACCCCTCCACTTT. It is translated as CASSPPGGHNSPLHF.

A single count supports this clone. This chain joins TRBV4-2 and TRBJ1-5, with 7 bases aligning to TRBD1. With V trimmed by 0 bases and J by 2 bases, 10 bases remained unmatched. Germline CDR1 and CDR2: LGHNA and YNFKEQ. The CDR3 is 18 amino acids. DNA of the CDR3: TGTGCCAGCAGCCAAGATGGGACAGCCATGGTAGGCAATCAGCCCCAGCATTTT. Translation: CASSQDGTAMVGNQPQHF.

This clone was detected ten times or more. The chain uses TRBV6-4 and TRBJ2-3, with no clear D. The V end was cut by 3 bases, the J end by 2 bases, with 15 bases between. The length of the CDR3 is 16 residues. The germline gives CDR1 MRHNA, CDR2 SNTAGT. CDR3 coding DNA: TGTGCCAGCAGTGAGTATTCCAGCACCCACACAGATACGCAGTATTTT. Translated: CASSEYSSTHTDTQYF.